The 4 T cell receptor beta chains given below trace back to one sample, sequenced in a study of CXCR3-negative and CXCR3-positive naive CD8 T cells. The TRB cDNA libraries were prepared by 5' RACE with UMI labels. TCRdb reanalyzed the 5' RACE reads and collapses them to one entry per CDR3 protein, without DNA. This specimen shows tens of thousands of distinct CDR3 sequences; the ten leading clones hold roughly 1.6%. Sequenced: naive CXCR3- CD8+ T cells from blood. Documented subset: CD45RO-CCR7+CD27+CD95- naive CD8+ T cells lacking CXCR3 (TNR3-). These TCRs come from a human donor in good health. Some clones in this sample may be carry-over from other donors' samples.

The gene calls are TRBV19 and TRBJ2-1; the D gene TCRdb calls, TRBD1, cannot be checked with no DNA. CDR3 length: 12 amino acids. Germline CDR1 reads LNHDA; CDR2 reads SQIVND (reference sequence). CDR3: CASSRGPPEQFF.

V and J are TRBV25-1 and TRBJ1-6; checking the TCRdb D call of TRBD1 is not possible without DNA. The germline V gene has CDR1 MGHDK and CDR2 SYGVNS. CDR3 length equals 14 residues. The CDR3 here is CASSEGTLDSPLHF.

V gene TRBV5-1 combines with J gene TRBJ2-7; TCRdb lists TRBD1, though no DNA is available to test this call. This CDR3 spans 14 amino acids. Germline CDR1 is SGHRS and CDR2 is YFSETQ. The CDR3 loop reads CASSSPGQSYEQYF.

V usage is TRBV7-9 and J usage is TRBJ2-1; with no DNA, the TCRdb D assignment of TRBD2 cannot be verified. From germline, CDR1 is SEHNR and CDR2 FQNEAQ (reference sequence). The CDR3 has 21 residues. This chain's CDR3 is CASSRSLGSTSGRSSYNEQFF. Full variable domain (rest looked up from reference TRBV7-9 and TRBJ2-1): DTGVSQNPRHKITKRGQNVTFRCDPISEHNRLYWYRQTLGQGPEFLTYFQNEAQLEKSRLLSDRFSAERPKGSFSTLEIQRTEQGDSAMYLCASSRSLGSTSGRSSYNEQFFGPGTRLTVL.